This T cell receptor (beta chain) was retrieved from a study of cytomegalovirus exposure and HLA in healthy donors. Notes on this clone: Its antigen is unidentified.

The PCR contained 60 Vbeta and 13 Jbeta primers. This table comes from immunoSEQ multiplex PCR, and its TCRdb copy is limited to in-frame clones, with some not included. The top ten clones hold 1.9% of a sample with more than 140,000 clones, about 80% of them seen once. Healthy bone marrow donors made up the donor group. Study findings and constraints: Earlier findings revealed that most TCR beta V segments proved productive either about 87% or about 30% of the time. TCR beta sequences reportedly predicted most subjects' HLA-A and HLA-B alleles accurately. One later analysis reportedly identified an Asian-associated ancestry cluster that showed fewer N-insertions than the approximately 670-donor mean.

The V gene lost 6 bases and the J gene lost 2 bases, with 14 bases spanning the gap. CDR1 is MNHEY and CDR2 is SMNVEV in the germline V gene (reference sequence). CDR3 length: 14 amino acids. This TCR came from a woman aged 40 to 50 in good health and CMV-seronegative. The rearrangement links TRBV27 to TRBJ2-7, with a possible D match to TRBD1 (5 bases). Sequenced sample: PBMCs. CDR3 region: CASRFQGLAYEQYF. For the CDR3, the DNA is TGTGCCAGCAGATTTCAGGGTCTCGCCTACGAGCAGTACTTC.